This record covers a single TCR beta chain. Its cognate antigen is unknown. Within the sample, other DNA sequences also encode this same CDR3. The sample is drawn from a study of shared clonotypes between healthy human individuals. Study-level findings and limits: Clonotype sharing among the donors was expected to vary with sequencing depth. Compared with clonotypes that all four donors shared, non-shared clonotypes had lower generation probabilities.

Libraries were prepared by immunoSEQ multiplex PCR; TCRdb keeps only in-frame clonotypes and omits some of them. Of more than 2,000,000 clones listed, approximately 93% are singletons. Sequenced: naive CD4+ T cells from PBMCs. The subset here: CD45RA+ positively selected. This TCR was sampled from a man between 18 and 29 years old in good health. Some clones in this sample may be carry-over from other donors' samples.

CDR3 protein: CASSFGTPGGTEAFF. CDR3 coding DNA: TGCGCCAGCAGCTTCGGGACGCCGGGTGGCACTGAAGCTTTCTTT. The chain is built from TRBV5-1 and TRBJ1-1; perhaps TRBD1 as D (5 bases). The V gene's germline CDR1 is SGHRS and CDR2 YFSETQ. Trimming took off 2 bases at V and 4 bases at J, with 15 bases between the two ends. The CDR3 has 15 residues. Complete variable domain (other parts from reference TRBV5-1 and TRBJ1-1): KAGVTQTPRYLIKTRGQQVTLSCSPISGHRSVSWYQQTPGQGLQFLFEYFSETQRNKGNFPGRFSGRQFSNSRSEMNVSTLELGDSALYLCASSFGTPGGTEAFFGQGTRLTVV.